A selection of T cell receptor beta chains follows, all from one sample in a study of regulatory T cells in long-lasting Graves disease. TCRdb re-called the multiplex PCR reads with MiXCR, one entry per CDR3 protein. The sample shows 400,000 to 550,000 distinct CDR3 sequences, about 16% of them seen only once. These data are also associated with another study on T cells in Graves' hyperthyroidism and ophthalmopathy.

The sequences come from peripheral blood mononuclear cells (PBMCs), collected at new diagnosis, from a patient treated with antithyroid drugs. The source is a woman in her twenties or thirties with Graves disease. CDR3s include the opening cysteine and the closing phenylalanine or tryptophan. D genes are given only for firm matches. A clone size is listed for some rows: how often the clone was seen (once, few, many), or a class if it is expanded.

>TRBJ1-5|TRBV28|17|many|NA
TGTGCCAGCAGCCCCAACGTCAGAACTCGGGGCAATCAGCCCCAGCATTTT
CASSPNVRTRGNQPQHF
>TRBJ2-1|TRBV6-9|24|many|TRBD2
TGTGCCAGCAGTTCACCGGCGGGACTAGCGAGAGTGGGGGCGGATGAGAGCTCCTACAATGAGCAGTTCTTC
CASSSPAGLARVGADESSYNEQFF
>TRBJ2-2|TRBV24-1|15|few|TRBD2
TGTGCCACCAGTGATTTGGGCCTAGCGGGCGGGGAGCTGTTTTTT
CATSDLGLAGGELFF
>TRBJ2-1|TRBV5-1|15|many|NA
TGTGCCAGCAGCTTAGTTGGAGACGGGTACAATGAGCAGTTCTTC
CASSLVGDGYNEQFF
>TRBJ2-7|TRBV11-3|17|NA|TRBD2
TGTGCCAGCAGCATCGGGGGGGGGACTAGCCGGCCCTACGAGCAGTACTTC
CASSIGGGTSRPYEQYF
>TRBJ1-6|TRBV19|18|NA|TRBD1
TGTGCCAGTAGACCGTCGAAGGGTCGACAGGGCCAAAATTCACCCCTCCACTTT
CASRPSKGRQGQNSPLHF
>TRBJ1-5|TRBV20-1|12|many|NA
TGCAGTGCTCTCCGGGGTGATCAGCCCCAGCATTTT
CSALRGDQPQHF
>TRBJ2-2|TRBV6-1|16|many|TRBD2
TGTGCCAGCAGTAGGGCAGCGGGACCGAACACCGGGGAGCTGTTTTTT
CASSRAAGPNTGELFF
>TRBJ2-5|TRBV7-2|15|few|NA
TGTGCCAGCAGCTTAGAGGCGGGGAACCAAGAGACCCAGTACTTC
CASSLEAGNQETQYF
>TRBJ2-7|TRBV19|15|many|NA
TGTGCCAGTAGTATCACCCAGGGTAGCTCCTACGAGCAGTACTTC
CASSITQGSSYEQYF
>TRBJ2-1|TRBV12-3/TRBV12-4|16|many|TRBD2
TGTGCCAGCAGTTCTAGCGGGATTACGATTTACAATGAGCAGTTCTTC
CASSSSGITIYNEQFF
>TRBJ1-1|TRBV28|14|many|NA
TGTGCCAGCAGCTGGGAAAGGGGTGGAACTGAAGCTTTCTTT
CASSWERGGTEAFF
>TRBJ2-1|TRBV10-3|16|NA|NA
TGTGCCATCAGGGCCGGCCTTAGGAGCTCCTACAATGAGCAGTTCTTC
CAIRAGLRSSYNEQFF
>TRBJ2-1|TRBV4-1|16|NA|NA
TGCGCCAGCAGCCAAGGGGCTGGGGGCTCCTACAATGAGCAGTTCTTC
CASSQGAGGSYNEQFF
>TRBJ2-7|TRBV11-2|17|NA|NA
TGTGCCAGCAGCGAGATCGATTTGGCCCTTCCCTCCTACGAGCAGTACTTC
CASSEIDLALPSYEQYF
>TRBJ2-7|TRBV30|14|many|TRBD2
TGTGCCTGGAGTAGGTCTAGCGGGACCTACGAGCAGTACTTC
CAWSRSSGTYEQYF
>TRBJ2-1|TRBV29-1|14|few|TRBD2
TGCAGCGTCTCCGTTCCAGGCGGCGGGAGTGAGCAGTTCTTC
CSVSVPGGGSEQFF
>TRBJ1-1|TRBV6-1|13|many|NA
TGTGCCAGCAGTGTTAGGGTAGGAGCTGAAGCTTTCTTT
CASSVRVGAEAFF
>TRBJ1-1|TRBV20-1|15|many|TRBD1
TGCAGTGCTAGAGATTTGGGGACAGGGCGTAAGGAAGCTTTCTTT
CSARDLGTGRKEAFF
>TRBJ2-1|TRBV11-2|15|many|NA
TGTGCCAGCAGCTTAACGCGTCAGAACTTCAATGAGCAGTTCTTC
CASSLTRQNFNEQFF
>TRBJ2-4|TRBV6-1|15|few|NA
TGTGCCACCAAGGTGGGGGACACCTCCAAAAACATTCAGTACTTC
CATKVGDTSKNIQYF
>TRBJ1-2|TRBV28|11|NA|NA
TGTGCCAGCAGCTGGAACTATGGCTACACCTTC
CASSWNYGYTF
>TRBJ2-7|TRBV18|17|many|TRBD1
TGTGCCAGCTCACCTCCACGACCCGGGACAGGCTCCTACGAGCAGTACTTC
CASSPPRPGTGSYEQYF
>TRBJ1-6|TRBV6-2/TRBV6-3|15|NA|TRBD1
TGTGCCAGCAGTTCCGCGGACAGGGGGCGGACACCCCTCCACTTT
CASSSADRGRTPLHF
>TRBJ2-2|TRBV5-1|12|many|NA
TGCGCCAGCCACGAGGCGTCCGGGGAGCTGTTTTTT
CASHEASGELFF
>TRBJ1-1|TRBV3-1|17|many|NA
TGTGCCAGCAGCCTAAGAAGAGGGGGTAGCCTTCGGCCTGAAGCTTTCTTT
CASSLRRGGSLRPEAFF
>TRBJ1-2|TRBV20-1|13|many|NA
TGCACCCAATCGGGCCCGGAGGTCTATGGCTACACCTTC
CTQSGPEVYGYTF
>TRBJ2-3|TRBV27|13|few|NA
TGTGCCACCCAACAGAGAAGCGCAGATACGCAGTATTTT
CATQQRSADTQYF
>TRBJ2-1|TRBV7-8|12|many|NA
TGTGCCAGCAGCCCGGCGACAGACGAGCAGTTCTTC
CASSPATDEQFF
>TRBJ2-7|TRBV2|12|many|NA
TGTGCCAGCATGGGACACAACGACGAGCAGTACTTC
CASMGHNDEQYF
>TRBJ2-5|TRBV24-1|15|many|NA
TGTGCCACCAGTGACAGCGGACGGAGGCCCGAGACCCAGTACTTC
CATSDSGRRPETQYF
>TRBJ2-7|TRBV7-9|17|few|NA
TGTGCCAGCAGCTTAGGGACCGGGGGGGACAGGGCTTACGAGCAGTACTTC
CASSLGTGGDRAYEQYF